This T cell receptor (beta chain) is from a study of OX40 agonist ivuxolimab in advanced cancers. Study-level background: Patients were given ivuxolimab, an antibody that agonizes OX40 (CD134). A history of anti-PD-1, anti-PD-L1 or anti-CTLA-4 therapy was acceptable, and 30% to 45% had some. Findings and caveats of the study: The study observed clonal expansion of CD4+ and CD8+ blood T cells by week 6 at 0.1 to 3.0 mg/kg. Normalized T-cell clonal expansion was also low in some nonresponders.

Some clones are missing from TCRdb's copy, which holds only in-frame ones; the method was immunoSEQ multiplex PCR. The sample has about 65,000 clones; roughly 80% are singletons. Points on this clone: What it recognizes is unknown.

The TCR comes from an adult with an advanced solid tumor such as melanoma, head and neck, liver or kidney cancer. The sequencing here drew on CD4+ or CD8+ T cells sorted from blood, taken in a trial of the OX40 agonist ivuxolimab.

CDR3 region: CAWNVLGANVLTF. The CDR3 DNA is TGTGCCTGGAATGTCCTCGGGGCCAACGTCCTGACTTTC. V and J are TRBV30 and TRBJ2-6, with D hard to call. From germline, CDR1 is GTSNPN and CDR2 SVGIG (reference sequence). The CDR3 has 13 residues. V gave up 4 bases and J gave up 4 bases, with 8 bases separating them.